Below, one TCR beta chain is given with its context. Its specificity is unknown. TCRdb processed the 5' RACE reads anew with MiXCR; each CDR3 protein has one entry. There are hundreds of thousands of distinct CDR3 sequences in the sample; approximately 27% occur only once, and roughly 14% lies in the top ten. Trimming stripped 0 bases from V and 9 bases from J, with 13 bases between. The CDR3 is 15 amino acids. The germline V gene has CDR1 SGHRS and CDR2 YFSETQ. This record comes from a study of T-cell memory formation after mild COVID-19. The overall study: Clusters of TCRs were largely donor specific. Overall study findings and caveats: Some SARS-CoV-2-responding clones were already detected in memory before infection.

The V and J genes are TRBV5-1 and TRBJ1-6, with D unresolved. This clonotype was obtained from an adult woman who had mild COVID-19 (a few samples of this study predate the infection). Cell type and time point are not known. The specimen was PBMCs or a T cell subset sorted from them (not recorded which). Here the CDR3 DNA reads TGCGCCAGCAGCTTGGGAGAACCCTCCGTTTCACCCCTCCACTTT. It translates to CASSLGEPSVSPLHF.